The next 15 T cell receptor beta chains were all read from a single sample in a study of regulatory T cells in long-lasting Graves disease (dated by TCRdb to 2020 to 2022). Per the publication, the time point label means: newly diagnosed GD, antithyroid drugs for less than 3 months. For both TCR sequencing and RNA sequencing, RNA was extracted from PBMCs using TRIzol. The method behind the library was multiplex PCR. The run used an Illumina HiSeq 4000. iRepertoire HTBI primers and Arm-PCR amplification of CDR3 regions were used to construct TCR beta libraries. Through fastp at Q25 and MiXCR, TCRdb rebuilt clones from the public reads, retaining in-frame beta chains. Records with the same CDR3 protein are collapsed into one entry carrying the most frequent genes and DNA. This sample comprises hundreds of thousands of distinct CDR3 sequences, over 15% of them detected only once. Together, the top ten hold less than 35% of the sample.

The same specimen was also included in a second study, on T cells in Graves' hyperthyroidism and ophthalmopathy.

The material sequenced was peripheral blood mononuclear cells (PBMCs), taken at new diagnosis, from a patient treated with antithyroid drugs. The source is a man between 40 and 49 years old with Graves disease. Donor details come from another sample of the same person, matched by shared clones.

The V and J genes are TRBV6-1 and TRBJ2-5; TRBD2 matches at 11 bases. This CDR3 comprises 18 residues. CDR1 is MNHNS and CDR2 is SASEGT in the germline V gene. The V gene end was trimmed by 6 bases and the J gene end by 4 bases; junction bases not matched to a gene: 16. The CDR3 sequence is CASRKGQQLAGVRETQYF. The CDR3 DNA sequence: TGTGCCAGCAGGAAGGGACAGCAACTAGCGGGGGTCCGAGAGACCCAGTACTTC.

The sample holds a few counts of this clonotype. DNA for the CDR3: TGTGCCAGCAGCCGCCGGGACAGGGCATCACCCCTCCACTTT. Translating it yields CASSRRDRASPLHF. The chain is built from TRBV7-2 and TRBJ1-6; TRBD1 agrees at 9 bases. CDR3 length equals 14 residues. Per the germline V gene, CDR1 is SGHTA and CDR2 is FQGNSA. Unmatched junction bases numbered 6, after V lost 5 bases and J lost 10 bases.

This clonotype was counted a few times. The V gene is TRBV5-1, the J gene TRBJ2-1; D perhaps matches TRBD2 (6 bases). Trimming took 3 bases from V and 5 from J, leaving 18 bases between them. This CDR3 is built from 16 residues. In germline, CDR1 is SGHRS, CDR2 YFSETQ. The CDR3 protein is CASSSFRDWFDNEQFF. CDR3 in DNA: TGCGCCAGCAGCTCGTTCCGGGACTGGTTTGACAATGAGCAGTTCTTC.

This clonotype has a handful of counts. The germline gene is not matched at one end of the junction; a read error may be the cause. The genes are TRBV7-9 and TRBJ2-5; 11 bases are shared with TRBD2. The germline CDR1 and CDR2 sequences are SEHNR and FQNEAQ (reference sequence). The CDR3 extends over 16 amino acids. The CDR3 spells CASILWTSGYQETQYF. Written as DNA, the CDR3 is TGTGCCAGCATCTTATGGACTAGCGGGTACCAAGAGACCCAGTACTTC.

Ten or more counts support this clonotype. The CDR3 loop is CASEVSKSLEQYF. CDR3 sequence (DNA): TGTGCCAGCGAAGTCAGTAAATCCCTCGAGCAGTACTTC. The chain carries TRBV2 and TRBJ2-7, with no clear D. V gave up 8 bases and J gave up 6 bases, with 17 bases separating them. Per germline, CDR1 SNHLY and CDR2 FYNNEI. The CDR3 is made up of 13 amino acids.

This clonotype showed up many times. The chain links TRBV2 to TRBJ2-3; D perhaps matches TRBD2 (6 bases). The CDR3 has 13 amino acids. Trimming stripped 8 bases from V and 1 base from J, with 10 bases between. Germline V gene sequence: CDR1 SNHLY, CDR2 FYNNEI. The CDR3 spells CASGQRGTDTQYF. The CDR3 DNA follows: TGTGCCAGCGGGCAGCGGGGCACAGATACGCAGTATTTT.

This clonotype was counted between two and nine times. This chain uses TRBV30 with TRBJ1-5, with TRBD1 matching over 10 bases. The germline CDR1 and CDR2 sequences are GTSNPN and SVGIG (reference sequence). V lost 1 base and J lost 0; bases outside the gene matches: 9. The CDR3 is made up of 18 amino acids. CDR3 region: CAWSARTGGTYSNQPQHF. CDR3 DNA: TGTGCCTGGAGTGCCCGGACAGGGGGGACTTATAGCAATCAGCCCCAGCATTTT.

The chain uses TRBV27 and TRBJ2-7, with 7 bases matching TRBD2. Germline V gives CDR1 MNHEY, CDR2 SMNVEV (reference sequence). This CDR3 spans 14 amino acids. V lost 4 bases to trimming and J lost 7 bases; unmatched junction nucleotides: 10. This chain's CDR3 is CASSYRAGNNEQYF. In nucleotides, the CDR3 is TGTGCCAGCAGTTACCGAGCGGGGAACAATGAGCAGTACTTC.

In this sample, this clonotype turned up many times. V gene TRBV2 combines with J gene TRBJ1-1; D remains unclear. Trimming stripped 6 bases from V and 6 bases from J, with 14 bases between. Looked up from germline, CDR1 is SNHLY and CDR2 is FYNNEI. This CDR3 is 13 amino acids long. Here the CDR3 reads CASSGDTAAEAFF. The CDR3 coding sequence is TGTGCCAGCAGCGGAGATACCGCTGCTGAAGCTTTCTTT.

This clonotype has at least ten counts. The CDR3 loop is CAWSAGIPGTNEKLFF. DNA for the CDR3: TGTGCCTGGAGCGCCGGAATCCCTGGCACTAATGAAAAACTGTTTTTT. The V and J genes are TRBV30 and TRBJ1-4, with D uncertain. Trimming pared 3 bases from V and 2 bases from J, leaving 16 bases between. Looked up from germline, CDR1 is GTSNPN and CDR2 is SVGIG (reference sequence). The CDR3 is 16 amino acids.

This clonotype occurred many times. This chain joins TRBV5-1 and TRBJ2-3; D is perhaps TRBD1 (5 bases). The CDR3 contains 15 residues. Germline CDR1 and CDR2: SGHRS and YFSETQ. V was pared by 2 bases and J by 1 base, with 11 bases between. CDR3 bases: TGCGCCAGCAGCTTCACAGGATACCGCACAGATACGCAGTATTTT. It translates to CASSFTGYRTDTQYF. Complete variable domain (other parts from reference TRBV5-1 and TRBJ2-3): KAGVTQTPRYLIKTRGQQVTLSCSPISGHRSVSWYQQTPGQGLQFLFEYFSETQRNKGNFPGRFSGRQFSNSRSEMNVSTLELGDSALYLCASSFTGYRTDTQYFGPGTRLTVL.

This clonotype was counted at least ten times. The genes are TRBV5-5 and TRBJ1-1; TRBD1 agrees at 7 bases. The CDR3 is 15 residues long. Germline trimming cut 3 bases from V and 2 bases from J; bases unmatched to any gene: 7. The germline gives CDR1 SGHKS, CDR2 YYEKEE (reference sequence). CDR3 amino acids: CASSYLTGSNTEAFF. In DNA, the CDR3 is TGTGCCAGCAGCTACCTGACAGGGTCTAACACTGAAGCTTTCTTT.

The sample holds one count of this clonotype. At one end, the junction sequence differs from germline, possibly due to a read error. CDR3 region: CAIGSGGNVLTF. CDR3 nucleotides: TGTGCCATCGGTTCTGGGGGCAACGTCCTGACTTTC. The chain links TRBV6-1 to TRBJ2-6; either TRBD1 or TRBD2 may fit D (5 bases each). The germline CDR1 and CDR2 sequences are MNHNS and SASEGT. CDR3 length: 12 amino acids.

This clonotype came up many times. The V and J genes are TRBV5-1 and TRBJ2-3; D not resolved. The CDR3 consists of 14 residues. Trimming cost V 4 bases and J 0 bases, with 9 bases left between them. The V gene's germline CDR1 is SGHRS and CDR2 YFSETQ. In DNA, the CDR3 is TGCGCCAGCAGCACCGCGGAGAGCACAGATACGCAGTATTTT. This gives the protein CASSTAESTDTQYF.

V usage is TRBV30 and J usage is TRBJ2-7; 11 bases match TRBD1. From germline, CDR1 is GTSNPN and CDR2 SVGIG (reference sequence). V shed 0 bases and J 5 bases; nucleotides not matched to a gene: 9. The CDR3 covers 16 residues. CDR3 in amino acids: CAWSVRGQGAADEQYF. The CDR3 DNA reads TGTGCCTGGAGTGTACGAGGACAGGGGGCGGCGGACGAGCAGTACTTC.